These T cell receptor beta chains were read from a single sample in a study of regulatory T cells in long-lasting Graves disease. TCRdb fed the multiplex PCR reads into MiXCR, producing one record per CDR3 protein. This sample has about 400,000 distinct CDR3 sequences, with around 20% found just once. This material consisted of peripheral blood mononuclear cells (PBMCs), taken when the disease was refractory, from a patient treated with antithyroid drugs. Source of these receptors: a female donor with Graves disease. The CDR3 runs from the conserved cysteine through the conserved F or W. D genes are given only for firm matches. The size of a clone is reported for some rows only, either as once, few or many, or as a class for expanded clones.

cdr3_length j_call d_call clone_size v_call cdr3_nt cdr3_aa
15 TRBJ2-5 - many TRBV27 TGTGCCAGCAGTCCCCACTCTAGCTCCCAAGAGACCCAGTACTTC CASSPHSSSQETQYF
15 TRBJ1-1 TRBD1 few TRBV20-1 TGCAGTGCTAGTCCAATGGACAGGGGGAACACTGAAGCTTTCTTT CSASPMDRGNTEAFF
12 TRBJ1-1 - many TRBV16 TGTGCCAGCAGCCAACTTGGGGCTGAAGCTTTCTTT CASSQLGAEAFF
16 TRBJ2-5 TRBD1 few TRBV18 TGTGCCAGCTCACCACTTCCTCGGACAGGCAGGGAGACCCAGTACTTC CASSPLPRTGRETQYF
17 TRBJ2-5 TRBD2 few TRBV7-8 TGTGCCAGCAGCTTAGCGCCCCCCCGGGAGGTCAGGGAGACCCAGTACTTC CASSLAPPREVRETQYF
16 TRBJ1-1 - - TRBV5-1 TGCGCCAGCAGCTTTGAGGGCCCGGCAGGGACCACTGAAGCTTTCTTT CASSFEGPAGTTEAFF
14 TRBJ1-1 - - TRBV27 TGTGCCAGCAGTTTGCACCCCTCGAACACTGAAGCTTTCTTT CASSLHPSNTEAFF
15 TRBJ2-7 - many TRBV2 TGTGCCAGCAGTGAGAGGACCGTCCGGGGGAACGAGCAGTACTTC CASSERTVRGNEQYF
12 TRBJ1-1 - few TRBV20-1 TGCAGTGCTAGCCGGACGCCTAATGAAGCTTTCTTT CSASRTPNEAFF
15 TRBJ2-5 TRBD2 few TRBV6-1 TGTGCCAGCAGCCGGACTAGCGGGGACCAAGAGACCCAGTACTTC CASSRTSGDQETQYF
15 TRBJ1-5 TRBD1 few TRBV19 TGTGCCAGTAGTATTCACAGGGGGGGGGATCAGCCCCAGCATTTT CASSIHRGGDQPQHF
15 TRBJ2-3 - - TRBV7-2 TGTGCCAGCAGCCCCCTCGGTGCGTTCACAGATACGCAGTATTTT CASSPLGAFTDTQYF
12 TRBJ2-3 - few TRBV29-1 TGCAGCGTTGGTAGGCAGCCAGATACGCAGTATTTT CSVGRQPDTQYF
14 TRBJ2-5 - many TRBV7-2 TGTGCCAGCAGCCGCAGGGGACCCCAAGAGACCCAGTACTTC CASSRRGPQETQYF
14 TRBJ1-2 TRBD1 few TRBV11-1 TGCGCCAGCAGCTTGGGACAGGAAGGTTATGGCTACACCTTC CASSLGQEGYGYTF
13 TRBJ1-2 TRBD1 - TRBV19 TGTGCCAGTACGCGACAGGGATCTCTTGGCTACACCTTC CASTRQGSLGYTF
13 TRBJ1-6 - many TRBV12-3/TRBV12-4 TGTGCCAGCAGAGACGGCTATAATTCACCCCTCCACTTT CASRDGYNSPLHF
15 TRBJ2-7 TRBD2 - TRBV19 TGTGCCAGTAGCGCAATAGCGGGAGGGGTCAACGAGCAGTACTTC CASSAIAGGVNEQYF